These T cell receptor beta chains were read from a single sample in a study of blood T cell repertoires in COVID-19. The table came from immunoSEQ multiplex PCR; TCRdb's copy has only in-frame clones and leaves some out. The sample has 130,000 to 150,000 clones; approximately 84% are singletons. Sequenced: PBMCs or T cells enriched from blood (not recorded which). The receptors come from a man between 40 and 49 years old with acute COVID-19. Both conserved end residues are part of each CDR3. D genes are given only for firm matches. Part of the rows lack a size; the others show once, few, many or a class for expanded clones.

j_call: TRBJ1-2; v_call: TRBV28; clone_size: NA; d_call: TRBD1; cdr3_nt: TGTGCCAGCAGTTTGACCATCGGGACAGGCTTAGGCTACACCTTC; cdr3_aa: CASSLTIGTGLGYTF
j_call: TRBJ2-2; v_call: TRBV7-6; clone_size: NA; d_call: TRBD1; cdr3_nt: TGTGCCAGCAGCTTTGGGAACCCTTTTACAGGGGGGTACACCGGGGAGCTGTTTTTT; cdr3_aa: CASSFGNPFTGGYTGELFF
j_call: TRBJ1-5; v_call: TRBV28; clone_size: NA; d_call: TRBD1; cdr3_nt: TGTGCCAGCAGTTTTTCCGGACAGGGAGTGGGTAATCAGCCCCAGCATTTT; cdr3_aa: CASSFSGQGVGNQPQHF
j_call: TRBJ1-4; v_call: TRBV5-1; clone_size: NA; d_call: NA; cdr3_nt: TGCGCCAGCAGCCTCGGGACTCAGAATGAAAAACTGTTTTTT; cdr3_aa: CASSLGTQNEKLFF
j_call: TRBJ1-3; v_call: TRBV19; clone_size: NA; d_call: NA; cdr3_nt: TGTGCCAGTAGTATGCGGACACCTGGAAACACCATATATTTT; cdr3_aa: CASSMRTPGNTIYF
j_call: TRBJ2-3; v_call: TRBV15; clone_size: NA; d_call: TRBD1; cdr3_nt: TGTGCCACCAGCAGTCCAGGGGGCCCGCTCCATATACGGAGCACAGATACGCAGTATTTT; cdr3_aa: CATSSPGGPLHIRSTDTQYF
j_call: TRBJ2-7; v_call: TRBV10-2; clone_size: NA; d_call: TRBD1; cdr3_nt: TGCGCCAGCAGTAAGGACGGGACAGCCTACGAGCAGTACTTC; cdr3_aa: CASSKDGTAYEQYF
j_call: TRBJ2-6; v_call: TRBV7-9; clone_size: NA; d_call: NA; cdr3_nt: TGTGCCAGCACCCGAGCCGAAAGCTCTGGGGCCAACGTCCTGACTTTC; cdr3_aa: CASTRAESSGANVLTF
j_call: TRBJ1-1; v_call: TRBV3-1/TRBV3-2; clone_size: NA; d_call: NA; cdr3_nt: TGTGCCAGCAGCCAAGTAGGGGGCACTGAAGCTTTCTTT; cdr3_aa: CASSQVGGTEAFF
j_call: TRBJ1-4; v_call: TRBV7-2; clone_size: NA; d_call: NA; cdr3_nt: TGTGCCAGCAGCCAACCGACAGGAAGGGAAAAACTGTTTTTT; cdr3_aa: CASSQPTGREKLFF
j_call: TRBJ2-1; v_call: TRBV9; clone_size: NA; d_call: NA; cdr3_nt: TGTGCCAGCAGCGCTACCGGGACACCGTACTACAATGAGCAGTTCTTC; cdr3_aa: CASSATGTPYYNEQFF
j_call: TRBJ1-1; v_call: TRBV11-3; clone_size: NA; d_call: TRBD1; cdr3_nt: TGTGCCAGCAGCCGTGGACAGGAGAACACTGAAGCTTTCTTT; cdr3_aa: CASSRGQENTEAFF
j_call: TRBJ2-1; v_call: TRBV3-1/TRBV3-2; clone_size: NA; d_call: TRBD2; cdr3_nt: TGTGCCAGCCGCAAGCGGGAGATCTCCTACAATGAGCAGTTCTTC; cdr3_aa: CASRKREISYNEQFF
j_call: TRBJ2-2; v_call: TRBV9; clone_size: NA; d_call: NA; cdr3_nt: TGTGCCAGCAGCGCGGGGGGCGCAAACACCGGGGAGCTGTTTTTT; cdr3_aa: CASSAGGANTGELFF
j_call: TRBJ2-5; v_call: TRBV29-1; clone_size: many; d_call: TRBD2; cdr3_nt: TGCAGCGTTGAAGAGGGGGGGTACGGCCAAGAGACCCAGTACTTC; cdr3_aa: CSVEEGGYGQETQYF
j_call: TRBJ1-6; v_call: TRBV18; clone_size: NA; d_call: NA; cdr3_nt: TGTGCCAGCTCACCAGGGGGCGCCCCCTATAATTCACCCCTCCACTTT; cdr3_aa: CASSPGGAPYNSPLHF
j_call: TRBJ1-2; v_call: TRBV4-3; clone_size: NA; d_call: NA; cdr3_nt: TGCGCCAGCAGCCAAAAAGGATCAGGGTCTAACTATGGCTACACCTTC; cdr3_aa: CASSQKGSGSNYGYTF
j_call: TRBJ2-1; v_call: TRBV5-1; clone_size: NA; d_call: TRBD1; cdr3_nt: TGCGCCAGCAGCGGCGGGACAGGGACCTACAATGAGCAGTTCTTC; cdr3_aa: CASSGGTGTYNEQFF
j_call: TRBJ2-3; v_call: TRBV2; clone_size: NA; d_call: TRBD2; cdr3_nt: TGTGCCAGCAGTATTAGCGGGGGGCTCACAGATACGCAGTATTTT; cdr3_aa: CASSISGGLTDTQYF
j_call: TRBJ2-1; v_call: TRBV18; clone_size: NA; d_call: TRBD2; cdr3_nt: TGTGCCAGCTCACCACCGGTTAGTTCTAGCGGGAGAGACAATGAGCAGTTCTTC; cdr3_aa: CASSPPVSSSGRDNEQFF
j_call: TRBJ2-5; v_call: TRBV5-1; clone_size: NA; d_call: TRBD1; cdr3_nt: TGCGCCAGCAGCGCGGCACACTCCGGGACAGCTCAAGAGACCCAGTACTTC; cdr3_aa: CASSAAHSGTAQETQYF
j_call: TRBJ2-1; v_call: TRBV11-2; clone_size: NA; d_call: TRBD2; cdr3_nt: TGTGCCAGCAGCCCGAGCGGGGGGGACGGCAATGAGCAGTTCTTC; cdr3_aa: CASSPSGGDGNEQFF
j_call: TRBJ1-2; v_call: TRBV6-4; clone_size: NA; d_call: NA; cdr3_nt: TGTGCCAGCAGTCCCCTTCCAGGGACTTCTAACTATGGCTACACCTTC; cdr3_aa: CASSPLPGTSNYGYTF
j_call: TRBJ2-3; v_call: TRBV25-1; clone_size: NA; d_call: NA; cdr3_nt: TGTGCCAGCAGTGAATTACAGGCTGCTGGGGATACGCAGTATTTT; cdr3_aa: CASSELQAAGDTQYF
j_call: TRBJ2-1; v_call: TRBV18; clone_size: NA; d_call: TRBD2; cdr3_nt: TGTGCCAGCTCACCGGGGACTAGCGGGAGCTGGGATGAGCAGTTCTTC; cdr3_aa: CASSPGTSGSWDEQFF
j_call: TRBJ2-2; v_call: TRBV7-9; clone_size: few; d_call: NA; cdr3_nt: TGTGCCAGCAGCTTGGCCCCCAAGACCGGGGAGCTGTTTTTT; cdr3_aa: CASSLAPKTGELFF
j_call: TRBJ2-7; v_call: TRBV4-3; clone_size: NA; d_call: TRBD1; cdr3_nt: TGCGCCAGCAGCCAAGTTTCCGGGACAGTTTACGAGCAGTACTTC; cdr3_aa: CASSQVSGTVYEQYF
j_call: TRBJ2-3; v_call: TRBV9; clone_size: NA; d_call: NA; cdr3_nt: TGTGCCAGCAGCGCATCCAGGGGCGCCTTGTCAGATACGCAGTATTTT; cdr3_aa: CASSASRGALSDTQYF
j_call: TRBJ1-4; v_call: TRBV9; clone_size: NA; d_call: NA; cdr3_nt: TGTGCCAGCAGGGCCTCAGGGAAAGGCGAAAAACTGTTTTTT; cdr3_aa: CASRASGKGEKLFF
j_call: TRBJ1-5; v_call: TRBV27; clone_size: NA; d_call: NA; cdr3_nt: TGTGCCAGCAGCGACTCCCGACAGAGCGATCAGCCCCAGCATTTT; cdr3_aa: CASSDSRQSDQPQHF
j_call: TRBJ2-7; v_call: TRBV28; clone_size: NA; d_call: NA; cdr3_nt: TGTGCCAGCAGCCAGGAGGGACAGCTTTACGAGCAGTACTTC; cdr3_aa: CASSQEGQLYEQYF
j_call: TRBJ2-1; v_call: TRBV4-1; clone_size: NA; d_call: TRBD2; cdr3_nt: TGCGCCAGCAGCCAAGACTGGACTAGCGGGATTTTTGAGCAGTTCTTC; cdr3_aa: CASSQDWTSGIFEQFF
j_call: TRBJ1-3; v_call: TRBV12-3/TRBV12-4; clone_size: NA; d_call: NA; cdr3_nt: TGTGCCAGCGGCAGGGTTGGAAACACCATATATTTT; cdr3_aa: CASGRVGNTIYF
j_call: TRBJ2-3; v_call: TRBV30; clone_size: once; d_call: NA; cdr3_nt: TGTGCCTGGAGTTATAGCGGAAGCACAGATACGCAGTATTTT; cdr3_aa: CAWSYSGSTDTQYF
j_call: TRBJ1-1; v_call: TRBV10-3; clone_size: once; d_call: NA; cdr3_nt: TGTGCCATCAATCAACAAGCGGGGACTGAAGCTTTCTTT; cdr3_aa: CAINQQAGTEAFF
j_call: TRBJ1-2; v_call: TRBV5-6; clone_size: once; d_call: NA; cdr3_nt: TGTGCCAGCAGCTTGGTCGCAGGGCAGTATGGCTACACCTTC; cdr3_aa: CASSLVAGQYGYTF
j_call: TRBJ1-1; v_call: TRBV28; clone_size: NA; d_call: NA; cdr3_nt: TGTGCCAGCAGTTTCCTTCGGGGGGGGGCTTTCTTT; cdr3_aa: CASSFLRGGAFF
j_call: TRBJ2-1; v_call: TRBV3-1/TRBV3-2; clone_size: NA; d_call: TRBD2; cdr3_nt: TGTGCCAGCAGCCACTCAACTAGCGGGGGGGGCAATGAGCAGTTCTTC; cdr3_aa: CASSHSTSGGGNEQFF
j_call: TRBJ2-5; v_call: TRBV15; clone_size: NA; d_call: TRBD1; cdr3_nt: TGTGCCACCAGCAGGGACAGGTACCAAGAGACCCAGTACTTC; cdr3_aa: CATSRDRYQETQYF
j_call: TRBJ1-2; v_call: TRBV2; clone_size: NA; d_call: NA; cdr3_nt: TGTGCCAGCAGTGAAGGACAGGCCCACTATGGCTACACCTTC; cdr3_aa: CASSEGQAHYGYTF
j_call: TRBJ2-2; v_call: TRBV2; clone_size: NA; d_call: TRBD2; cdr3_nt: TGTGCCAGCAGACCGCGGGGGAGGGCGAACACCGGGGAGCTGTTTTTT; cdr3_aa: CASRPRGRANTGELFF
j_call: TRBJ2-3; v_call: TRBV5-1; clone_size: NA; d_call: TRBD2; cdr3_nt: TGCGCCAGCAGCTTGACGGGGCGGGAGACAGATACGCAGTATTTT; cdr3_aa: CASSLTGRETDTQYF